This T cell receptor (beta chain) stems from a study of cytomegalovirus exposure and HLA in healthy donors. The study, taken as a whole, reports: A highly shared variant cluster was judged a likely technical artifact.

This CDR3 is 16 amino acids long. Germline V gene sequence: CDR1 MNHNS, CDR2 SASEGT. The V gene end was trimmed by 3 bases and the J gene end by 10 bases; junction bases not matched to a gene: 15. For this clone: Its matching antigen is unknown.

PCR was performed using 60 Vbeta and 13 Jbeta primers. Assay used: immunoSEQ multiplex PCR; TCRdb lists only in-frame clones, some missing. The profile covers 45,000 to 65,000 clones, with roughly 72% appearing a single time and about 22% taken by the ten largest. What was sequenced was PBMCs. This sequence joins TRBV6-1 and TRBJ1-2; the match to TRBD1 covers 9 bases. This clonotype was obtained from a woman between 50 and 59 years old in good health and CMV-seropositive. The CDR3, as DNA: TGTGCCAGCAGTGAGTACCGTGTCGGGACAGGGATCGACTACACCTTC. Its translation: CASSEYRVGTGIDYTF.